A single sample gave rise to the 15 T cell receptor beta chains below, sequenced in a study of shared clonotypes between healthy human individuals. The assay was immunoSEQ multiplex PCR, and TCRdb's table has in-frame clones only and misses some. Of some 2,100,000 clones in the sample, 85% to 95% are singletons; the top ten hold about 1.8%. CD8 cells classed as naive were CD45RO-negative and positively selected for CCR7, excluding terminally differentiated effector memory CD45RA+ cells. The sequencing input was naive CD8+ T cells from PBMCs. The receptors were gathered from a man in his late teens or twenties in good health. Some clones in this sample may be carry-over from other donors' samples.

This chain joins TRBV9 and TRBJ1-4; D ambiguous. The V end was cut by 0 bases, the J end by 8 bases, with 14 bases between. The CDR3 loop spans 15 amino acids. Germline assignment: CDR1 SGDLS and CDR2 YYNGEE. Here the CDR3 reads CASSVAGTAREKLFF. In DNA form, the CDR3 reads TGTGCCAGCAGCGTAGCCGGTACAGCGCGAGAAAAACTGTTTTTT. Filled out from reference TRBV9 and TRBJ1-4, the complete variable domain reads DSGVTQTPKHLITATGQRVTLRCSPRSGDLSVYWYQQSLDQGLQFLIQYYNGEERAKGNILERFSAQQFPDLHSELNLSSLELGDSALYFCASSVAGTAREKLFFGSGTQLSVL.

Of note for this clone: The sample has other DNA sequences that encode this CDR3 too. The V call is TRBV9, the J call TRBJ2-7, with D maybe TRBD2 (6 bases). This CDR3 has 14 amino acids. V dropped 0 bases and J dropped 6 bases, with 13 bases sitting between them. CDR1 is SGDLS and CDR2 is YYNGEE in the germline V gene. The CDR3 nucleotides read TGTGCCAGCAGCGTAGCCGGGACTGGTGGCGAGCAGTACTTC. This encodes CASSVAGTGGEQYF. The variable domain in full, with the rest retrieved from reference TRBV9 and TRBJ2-7, is DSGVTQTPKHLITATGQRVTLRCSPRSGDLSVYWYQQSLDQGLQFLIQYYNGEERAKGNILERFSAQQFPDLHSELNLSSLELGDSALYFCASSVAGTGGEQYFGPGTRLTVT.

The rearrangement links TRBV13 to TRBJ2-3; D call uncertain. V lost 5 bases and J lost 6, with 12 bases in between. This CDR3 spans 13 amino acids. Germline V gene data show CDR1 as PRHDT and CDR2 as FYEKMQ (reference sequence). CDR3 sequence: CASSERLPDTQYF. In DNA, the CDR3 is TGTGCCAGCAGCGAAAGACTCCCGGATACGCAGTATTTT.

This chain joins TRBV21-1 and TRBJ2-6; no check of the table's D call, TRBD1, against the DNA was made. TRBV21-1 is recorded as a pseudogene. The length of the CDR3 is 21 residues. CDR3 sequence (DNA): TGTGCCAGCAGCAAGCCCGTTACAGGGCGTCTATCCCCATCTGGGGCCAACGTCCTGACTTTC. This codes for CASSKPVTGRLSPSGANVLTF.

This chain uses TRBV7-2 with TRBJ2-3; D is unclear. V shed 1 base and J shed 6 bases, with 14 bases lying between them. There are 15 residues in the CDR3. Looked up from germline, CDR1 is SGHTA and CDR2 is FQGNSA. This CDR3 reads CASSLGVSYGDTQYF. Here the CDR3 DNA reads TGTGCCAGCAGCTTAGGGGTATCTTATGGGGATACGCAGTATTTT.

V gene TRBV7-2 combines with J gene TRBJ2-4, with 7 bases lining up with TRBD1. Germline assignment: CDR1 SGHTA and CDR2 FQGNSA. CDR3 length: 13 amino acids. Unmatched junction bases numbered 9, after V lost 7 bases and J lost 9 bases. The CDR3 region is CASTPQGETIQYF. The CDR3 nucleotides read TGTGCCAGCACCCCCCAGGGGGAGACCATTCAGTACTTC. The entire variable domain, with the rest obtained from reference TRBV7-2 and TRBJ2-4, is as follows: GAGVSQSPSNKVTEKGKDVELRCDPISGHTALYWYRQSLGQGLEFLIYFQGNSAPDKSGLPSDRFSAERTGGSVSTLTIQRTQQEDSAVYLCASTPQGETIQYFGAGTRLSVL.

The V and J genes are TRBV30 and TRBJ1-3; D ambiguous. The CDR3 is 12 amino acids. Germline V CDR1 and CDR2: GTSNPN, SVGIG (reference sequence). The V end lost 4 bases, the J end lost 5 bases, and 9 bases lay between the germline ends. The CDR3, as DNA: TGTGCCTGGAACGGAGGAAGAAACACCATATATTTT. This codes for CAWNGGRNTIYF.

This clone was seen a single time. The CDR3 here is CASSPHRGPQSYNEQFF. CDR3 DNA: TGTGCCAGCAGCCCCCACCGGGGACCGCAATCCTACAATGAGCAGTTCTTC. This chain connects TRBV7-8 to TRBJ2-1; D assignment may be TRBD1 or TRBD2 (5 bases each). This CDR3 region has 17 residues. Trimming shortened V by 5 bases and J by 1 base, and 18 bases separated the two germline ends. The germline CDR1 and CDR2 sequences are SGHVS and FQNEAQ.

This chain joins TRBV9 and TRBJ1-1; D is unclear. CDR1 and CDR2 (germline): SGDLS, YYNGEE. With 0 bases removed from V and 10 bases from J, the gap between germline ends came to 13 bases. The CDR3 length is 13 residues. The CDR3 here is CASSVGSTGGAFF. The CDR3 DNA sequence: TGTGCCAGCAGCGTAGGAAGCACGGGTGGAGCTTTCTTT.

Turning to this clone: This sample also contains other DNA sequences that code for the same CDR3. The rearrangement uses TRBV4-1 and TRBJ2-7, with TRBD2 as a possible D gene (6 bases). Trimming took off 3 bases at V and 4 bases at J, with 7 bases between the two ends. The germline V gene has CDR1 MGHRA and CDR2 YSYEKL. There are 12 residues in the CDR3. This CDR3 reads CASSQGLYEQYF. The CDR3 nucleotides read TGCGCCAGCAGCCAGGGACTTTACGAGCAGTACTTC.

This clone was seen a single time. J is TRBJ1-4 and V is TRBV15; 7 nucleotides align to TRBD1. This CDR3 spans 15 amino acids. J was trimmed by 7 bases and V by 3 bases; bases with no gene match: 8. Germline CDR1 reads LNHNV; CDR2 reads YYDKDF (reference sequence). The DNA of the CDR3 is TGTGCCACCAGCAGCGACAGGGACTGGGGTGAAAAACTGTTTTTT. Residues: CATSSDRDWGEKLFF.

The genes are TRBV11-2 and TRBJ2-7, with 11 positions matching TRBD2. The germline V gene has CDR1 SGHAT and CDR2 FQNNGV. CDR3 length equals 15 residues. V shed 0 bases and J 3 bases; nucleotides not matched to a gene: 1. Here the CDR3 reads CASSLEGLADYEQYF. DNA of the CDR3: TGTGCCAGCAGCTTAGAGGGACTAGCGGACTACGAGCAGTACTTC. Based on the CDR3 plus reference TRBV11-2 and TRBJ2-7, the full variable domain is EAGVAQSPRYKIIEKRQSVAFWCNPISGHATLYWYQQILGQGPKLLIQFQNNGVVDDSQLPKDRFSAERLKGVDSTLKIQPAKLEDSAVYLCASSLEGLADYEQYFGPGTRLTVT.

About this clone itself: Different DNA sequences within this sample yield the same CDR3. The chain is built from TRBV27 and TRBJ1-5; D might be TRBD1 (6 bases). The CDR3 length is 13 residues. Germline lookup yields CDR1 MNHEY and CDR2 SMNVEV (reference sequence). Trimming pared 5 bases from V and 7 bases from J, leaving 12 bases between. The CDR3 is CASSLRGGQPQHF. The CDR3 bases are TGTGCCAGCAGTCTAAGGGGGGGGCAGCCCCAGCATTTT.

The chain carries TRBV9 and TRBJ2-3; D may be TRBD1 or TRBD2 (5 bases each). The V end was cut by 6 bases, the J end by 5 bases, with 13 bases between. The CDR3 length is 13 residues. Germline V gene lookup returns CDR1 SGDLS and CDR2 YYNGEE. The CDR3 bases are TGTGCCAGCAAACCCGATGGGGGAGATACGCAGTATTTT. Its protein is CASKPDGGDTQYF.

This clone was seen a single time. The V gene is TRBV7-8, the J gene TRBJ2-7, with D perhaps TRBD1 (6 bases). The V gene's germline CDR1 is SGHVS and CDR2 FQNEAQ. Trimming took 0 bases from V and 3 from J, leaving 12 bases between them. The CDR3 extends over 15 amino acids. The CDR3 sequence: CASSLAIGGNYEQYF. DNA for the CDR3: TGTGCCAGCAGCTTAGCGATAGGGGGAAACTACGAGCAGTACTTC.